Here is one TCR beta chain with its context. As handled by the study authors: By means of reference gene primer amplification, nucleated cell counts were estimated. TCRdb's table, derived via immunoSEQ multiplex PCR, lists solely in-frame clones and lacks some. D and trimming were read from the DNA, whereas the V and J calls and clone size are those reported in that table. This table has around 99,000 clones, 75% to 85% appearing once. The data belong to a study of blood T cell repertoires in COVID-19. Study at large: Material from acute and convalescent COVID-19 was sourced from the United States, Italy and Spain.

The CDR3 is made up of 13 amino acids. With 5 bases removed from V and 8 bases from J, the gap between germline ends came to 15 bases. This clonotype was sampled from a woman older than 75 with active or convalescent COVID-19. The genes are TRBV12-3 or TRBV12-4 and TRBJ1-2; TRBD1 might be the D (6 bases). Source material: peripheral blood. CDR3 coding DNA: TGTGCCAGCAGTCGCGGCGGGGGCTCGGGCTACACCTTC. Translation: CASSRGGGSGYTF.